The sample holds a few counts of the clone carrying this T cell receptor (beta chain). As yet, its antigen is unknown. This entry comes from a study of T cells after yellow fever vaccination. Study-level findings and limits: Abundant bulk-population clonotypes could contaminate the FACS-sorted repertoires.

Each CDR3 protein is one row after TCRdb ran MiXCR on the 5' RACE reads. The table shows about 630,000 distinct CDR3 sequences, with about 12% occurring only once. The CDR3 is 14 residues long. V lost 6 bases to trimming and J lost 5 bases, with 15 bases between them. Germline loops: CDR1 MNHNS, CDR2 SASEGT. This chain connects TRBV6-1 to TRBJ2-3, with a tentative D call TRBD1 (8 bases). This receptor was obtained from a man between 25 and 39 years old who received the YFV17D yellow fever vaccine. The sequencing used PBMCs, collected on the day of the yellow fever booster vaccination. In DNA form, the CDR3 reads TGTGCCAGCAGCCGCACAGGGGGGGTAGATACGCAGTATTTT. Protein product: CASSRTGGVDTQYF.